This passage covers 9 T cell receptor beta chains from one sample sequenced in a study of cytomegalovirus exposure and HLA in healthy donors. PCR amplification relied on 60 Vbeta primers (plus 13 Jbeta primers). Sequenced by immunoSEQ multiplex PCR; TCRdb stores in-frame clones only, minus some. This table holds some 150,000 clones, approximately 74% found once. Sequencing was performed on PBMCs. The receptors stem from a woman aged 25-40 years in good health and CMV-seronegative.

The rearrangement uses TRBV9 and TRBJ1-1; D possibly corresponds to TRBD1 (5 bases). CDR3 length equals 15 residues. Trimming pared 3 bases from V and 2 bases from J, leaving 14 bases between. Germline V gene data show CDR1 as SGDLS and CDR2 as YYNGEE. CDR3 bases: TGTGCCAGCAGCGATAACCTAGGGACTAACACTGAAGCTTTCTTT. It yields the protein CASSDNLGTNTEAFF.

The chain links TRBV2 to TRBJ2-5; possibly TRBD2 for D (6 bases). CDR1 SNHLY and CDR2 FYNNEI come from the germline V gene. The CDR3 totals 15 residues. V lost 6 bases to trimming and J lost 0 bases, with 14 bases between them. Here the CDR3 reads CASRAGRGYQETQYF. The CDR3 DNA reads TGTGCCAGCAGGGCCGGGCGGGGCTACCAAGAGACCCAGTACTTC.

This rearrangement joins TRBV11-3 to TRBJ2-2; TRBD2 agrees at 9 bases. The junction had 5 bases not matched to a gene; V was cut back by 0 bases and J by 3 bases. Germline values: CDR1 SGHNT, CDR2 YENEEA. CDR3 size: 17 residues. The CDR3 protein is CASSLDQQRGDTGELFF. CDR3 DNA: TGTGCCAGCAGCTTAGATCAGCAGCGGGGGGACACCGGGGAGCTGTTTTTT.

This clone was picked up one time. V usage is TRBV7-2 and J usage is TRBJ2-7; 11 positions agree with TRBD2. V lost 4 bases and J lost 4; bases outside the gene matches: 6. The CDR3 extends over 15 amino acids. Germline V gene lookup returns CDR1 SGHTA and CDR2 FQGNSA. The DNA for the CDR3 is TGTGCCAGCAGCTCAGGTCTAGCGGGAGGATACGAGCAGTACTTC. Translated: CASSSGLAGGYEQYF.

The DNA of the CDR3 is TGTGCCAGCAGTTGGGGGGGTGAATATGGCTACACCTTC. Translating it yields CASSWGGEYGYTF. The chain carries TRBV28 and TRBJ1-2; possible D gene TRBD1, 5 bases. The V end was cut by 4 bases, the J end by 5 bases, with 11 bases between. The germline V gene has CDR1 MDHEN and CDR2 SYDVKM. The CDR3 length is 13 residues.

J is TRBJ1-1 and V is TRBV2; no reliable D call. Germline CDR1 reads SNHLY; CDR2 reads FYNNEI. This CDR3 is 12 amino acids long. V was clipped by 9 bases and J by 0 bases, with 8 bases between them. The CDR3, as DNA: TGTGCCAGTCAACACGTGAACACTGAAGCTTTCTTT. It encodes CASQHVNTEAFF. The whole variable domain, remainder taken from reference TRBV2 and TRBJ1-1, is EPEVTQTPSHQVTQMGQEVILRCVPISNHLYFYWYRQILGQKVEFLVSFYNNEISEKSEIFDDQFSVERPDGSNFTLKIRSTKLEDSAMYFCASQHVNTEAFFGQGTRLTVV.

This clone was observed a single time. The rearrangement joins TRBV25-1 to TRBJ1-2; 9 positions agree with TRBD1. This CDR3 contains 15 residues. Germline V gene lookup returns CDR1 MGHDK and CDR2 SYGVNS. V dropped 3 bases and J dropped 7; count of bases not matched to a gene: 9. The CDR3 nucleotides read TGTGCCAGCAGTGACGGGACAGGGAAGAATTCTGGCTACACCTTC. Amino acids: CASSDGTGKNSGYTF.

This clone was seen once. The chain is built from TRBV5-1 and TRBJ2-1, with TRBD2 matching 9 bases. Germline CDR1 is SGHRS and CDR2 is YFSETQ. This CDR3 is 16 amino acids long. Trimming took 3 bases from V and 7 from J; bases not matched to a gene: 11. As DNA, the CDR3 is TGCGCCAGCAGCTCTTCTTTCGCGGGAGGGTTAAATGAGCAGTTCTTC. As protein: CASSSSFAGGLNEQFF.

The chain recombines TRBV15 with TRBJ2-5, with TRBD1 as a possible D gene (6 bases). The germline V and J ends were trimmed by 0 bases and 5 bases, with 13 bases remaining between them. Germline-derived CDR1 and CDR2 are LNHNV and YYDKDF (reference sequence). The CDR3 runs to 15 residues. Written as DNA, the CDR3 is TGTGCCACCAGCAGAGAACGATTTAGGGGGGAGACCCAGTACTTC. Its translation: CATSRERFRGETQYF.